This is a list of T cell receptor beta chains from one sample in a study of Graves' ophthalmopathy and Graves' hyperthyroidism. Each CDR3 protein is one row after TCRdb ran MiXCR on the multiplex PCR reads. The sample gives roughly 480,000 distinct CDR3 sequences, over 13% of which show up once; over 8% is in the top ten. Sequencing used blood. These receptors were taken from a woman aged 30 to 39 with Graves' ophthalmopathy. Both conserved end residues are trimmed from each CDR3. Clone size is not always given. Where it is, it says once, few, many or a class for expanded clones.

size: many; V: TRBV12-3/TRBV12-4; CDR3: ASSIEAGTRYEQY
size: many; V: TRBV28; CDR3: ASSPGTSGSVPLETQY
size: many; V: TRBV6-1; CDR3: ASTGDGSYEQY
size: many; V: TRBV5-1; CDR3: ASSLTSGGPNTGELF
size: many; V: TRBV5-1; CDR3: ASSLEVGHGTEAF
size: many; V: TRBV6-5; CDR3: ASITGGTGELF
size: many; V: TRBV9; CDR3: ASTSAGGYT
size: -; V: TRBV19; CDR3: ASTPGPGYEQY
size: many; V: TRBV28; CDR3: ASSSGLKTLSSYEQY
size: many; V: TRBV30; CDR3: AWSLGHRNYGYT
size: many; V: TRBV12-3/TRBV12-4; CDR3: ASSLMAAGELF
size: many; V: TRBV24-1; CDR3: ATSARDGDYEQY